This T cell receptor (beta chain) was sequenced during a study of blood T cell repertoires in COVID-19. Whole-study context: Sources were T cells, B-cell-depleted T cells, or PBMCs; the material itself was cDNA or gDNA.

Authors' methods: Amplification from reference gene primers served as the basis for estimated nucleated cell counts. Sequencing was performed with immunoSEQ multiplex PCR; in TCRdb, only in-frame clones are kept and a portion is missing. V and J calls plus clone size are reproduced from that table; the DNA served to infer D and trimming. The profile shows some 35,000 clones, 80% to 90% of them singletons. This CDR3 has 15 amino acids. Unmatched junction bases numbered 6, after V lost 5 bases and J lost 0 bases. Germline V gives CDR1 MNHEY, CDR2 SMNVEV (reference sequence). The V call is TRBV27, the J call TRBJ1-1, with 7 bases matching TRBD1. The sample consisted of peripheral blood. This TCR came from a man between 60 and 75 years old with active COVID-19. The CDR3 is CASSTRTGVNTEAFF. In nucleotides, the CDR3 is TGTGCCAGCAGTACGCGGACAGGAGTGAACACTGAAGCTTTCTTT.